Listed below are T cell receptor beta chains from one sample, sequenced in a study of somatic mutations in cytotoxic T cells in rheumatoid arthritis. Profiling relied on immunoSEQ multiplex PCR, and the TCRdb table lists in-frame clones only, not all of them. The sample yields about 33,000 clones, approximately 80% seen once. The sequenced material came from CD8+ T cells sorted from blood. The receptors here all came from a man aged 40-50 years in good health. Each CDR3 is given with its conserved first and last residue. Fields, in order: J gene, D gene, clone size, V gene, CDR3 protein, CDR3 DNA. A D gene is named only where the DNA matches it firmly. Clone size appears in some rows only: once, few, many, or a class for an expanded clone.

J: TRBJ2-5; D: NA; size: NA; V: TRBV5-1; CDR3: CASSLEQPGETQYF; DNA: TGCGCCAGCAGCTTGGAACAACCGGGGGAGACCCAGTACTTC
J: TRBJ1-1; D: NA; size: NA; V: TRBV19; CDR3: CASSTPGMNTEAFF; DNA: TGTGCCAGTAGTACGCCAGGAATGAACACTGAAGCTTTCTTT
J: TRBJ2-1; D: NA; size: NA; V: TRBV4-3; CDR3: CASSQDPQWRLGMFGDEQFF; DNA: TGCGCCAGCAGCCAAGATCCCCAGTGGAGATTGGGAATGTTCGGGGATGAGCAGTTCTTC
J: TRBJ1-2; D: NA; size: once; V: TRBV28; CDR3: CASTVEGTLGYGYTF; DNA: TGTGCCAGCACCGTAGAGGGGACGCTCGGCTATGGCTACACCTTC
J: TRBJ1-4; D: NA; size: NA; V: TRBV27; CDR3: CASSPGQLEKLFF; DNA: TGTGCCAGCAGTCCCGGACAGCTTGAAAAACTGTTTTTT
J: TRBJ2-4; D: NA; size: once; V: TRBV29-1; CDR3: CSVGTQGDIQYF; DNA: TGCAGCGTTGGAACTCAGGGAGACATTCAGTACTTC
J: TRBJ2-5; D: NA; size: once; V: TRBV7-9; CDR3: CASSFGQPVTHQETQYF; DNA: TGTGCCAGCAGCTTCGGACAGCCGGTGACACATCAAGAGACCCAGTACTTC
J: TRBJ2-3; D: NA; size: NA; V: TRBV28; CDR3: CASSLTGPSPQYF; DNA: TGTGCCAGCAGTTTAACGGGCCCCTCACCGCAGTATTTT
J: TRBJ2-7; D: TRBD1; size: NA; V: TRBV27; CDR3: CASSPGTGGYEQYF; DNA: TGTGCCAGCAGTCCCGGGACAGGGGGCTACGAGCAGTACTTC
J: TRBJ2-1; D: NA; size: NA; V: TRBV18; CDR3: CASSDSVTGPYNEQFF; DNA: TGTGCCAGCTCTGATAGCGTAACGGGCCCCTACAATGAGCAGTTCTTC
J: TRBJ2-3; D: TRBD2; size: NA; V: TRBV10-3; CDR3: CAISESGREGNTDTQYF; DNA: TGTGCCATCAGTGAGTCTGGGCGGGAGGGCAACACAGATACGCAGTATTTT
J: TRBJ2-2; D: NA; size: NA; V: TRBV5-1; CDR3: CASSLAGNTGELFF; DNA: TGCGCCAGCAGCTTGGCAGGGAACACCGGGGAGCTGTTTTTT
J: TRBJ2-7; D: NA; size: NA; V: TRBV9; CDR3: CASSELGLPEYEQYF; DNA: TGTGCCAGCAGCGAGTTGGGACTCCCGGAATACGAGCAGTACTTC
J: TRBJ1-3; D: TRBD1; size: NA; V: TRBV11-2; CDR3: CASSLDRSGNTIYF; DNA: TGTGCCAGCAGCTTGGACAGGTCTGGAAACACCATATATTTT
J: TRBJ1-2; D: NA; size: NA; V: TRBV28; CDR3: CASSFRIFGGSNYGYTF; DNA: TGTGCCAGCAGTTTCCGCATTTTCGGGGGCTCAAACTATGGCTACACCTTC
J: TRBJ2-2; D: NA; size: NA; V: TRBV29-1; CDR3: CSVGAGNTGELFF; DNA: TGCAGCGTTGGAGCAGGGAACACCGGGGAGCTGTTTTTT
J: TRBJ2-7; D: NA; size: few; V: TRBV27; CDR3: CASSLGHGYEQYF; DNA: TGTGCCAGCAGCCTGGGACACGGATACGAGCAGTACTTC
J: TRBJ2-7; D: NA; size: NA; V: TRBV19; CDR3: CASSWWDPYEQYF; DNA: TGTGCCAGTAGTTGGTGGGACCCCTACGAGCAGTACTTC
J: TRBJ2-7; D: NA; size: NA; V: TRBV25-1; CDR3: CASTWRGNGEQYF; DNA: TGTGCCAGCACCTGGCGGGGCAATGGCGAGCAGTACTTC
J: TRBJ2-1; D: TRBD2; size: NA; V: TRBV9; CDR3: CASSVGGLAGGGSYNEQFF; DNA: TGTGCCAGCAGCGTAGGGGGACTAGCGGGAGGAGGCTCCTACAATGAGCAGTTCTTC
J: TRBJ2-2; D: NA; size: NA; V: TRBV27; CDR3: CASSSLDSSGELFF; DNA: TGTGCCAGCAGTTCACTAGATTCCTCCGGGGAGCTGTTTTTT
J: TRBJ2-5; D: TRBD2; size: few; V: TRBV5-6; CDR3: CASSSRLAQETQYF; DNA: TGTGCCAGCAGCTCGCGACTAGCCCAAGAGACCCAGTACTTC
J: TRBJ2-7; D: TRBD2; size: NA; V: TRBV27; CDR3: CASSSFGRADEQYF; DNA: TGTGCCAGCAGTAGCTTTGGGAGGGCCGACGAGCAGTACTTC
J: TRBJ1-2; D: NA; size: NA; V: TRBV11-2; CDR3: CASSLVGRNYGYTF; DNA: TGTGCCAGCAGCTTAGTCGGCAGAAACTATGGCTACACCTTC
J: TRBJ1-1; D: TRBD1; size: NA; V: TRBV11-2; CDR3: CASSLPWTGPFQAFF; DNA: TGTGCCAGCAGCTTACCTTGGACAGGCCCCTTTCAAGCTTTCTTT
J: TRBJ2-1; D: TRBD2; size: once; V: TRBV7-9; CDR3: CASSPGVAGGYNEQFF; DNA: TGTGCCAGCAGCCCTGGGGTAGCGGGAGGATACAATGAGCAGTTCTTC
J: TRBJ2-4; D: NA; size: NA; V: TRBV18; CDR3: CASLEGAQNIQYF; DNA: TGTGCCAGCCTGGAGGGGGCGCAAAACATTCAGTACTTC
J: TRBJ2-7; D: NA; size: once; V: TRBV14; CDR3: CASSPRGEVRMHEQYF; DNA: TGTGCCAGCAGCCCCAGAGGGGAGGTAAGGATGCACGAGCAGTACTTC
J: TRBJ2-7; D: TRBD1; size: NA; V: TRBV10-2; CDR3: CASSPGTGGNEQYF; DNA: TGCGCCAGCAGTCCCGGGACAGGGGGCAACGAGCAGTACTTC
J: TRBJ2-2; D: NA; size: NA; V: TRBV5-1; CDR3: CASSLGEADTGELFF; DNA: TGCGCCAGCAGCTTGGGGGAGGCCGACACCGGGGAGCTGTTTTTT
J: TRBJ2-5; D: NA; size: NA; V: TRBV9; CDR3: CASSVDGTRETQYF; DNA: TGTGCCAGCAGCGTAGACGGGACACGTGAGACCCAGTACTTC
J: TRBJ2-7; D: NA; size: NA; V: TRBV2; CDR3: CASGRLDEQYF; DNA: TGTGCCAGCGGGCGCCTCGACGAGCAGTACTTC
J: TRBJ1-3; D: NA; size: once; V: TRBV7-8; CDR3: CASSPGTSGNTIYF; DNA: TGTGCCAGCAGCCCCGGGACCTCTGGAAACACCATATATTTT
J: TRBJ2-7; D: NA; size: NA; V: TRBV2; CDR3: CASTRLTSYEQYF; DNA: TGTGCCAGCACAAGGTTAACCTCCTACGAGCAGTACTTC
J: TRBJ2-3; D: NA; size: once; V: TRBV4-3; CDR3: CASSQDPGSGASTDTQYF; DNA: TGCGCCAGCAGCCAAGATCCCGGTAGCGGAGCTAGCACAGATACGCAGTATTTT
J: TRBJ2-7; D: TRBD1; size: few; V: TRBV4-3; CDR3: CASSQTKYRGSEQYF; DNA: TGCGCCAGCAGCCAAACAAAATACAGGGGCAGCGAGCAGTACTTC
J: TRBJ2-1; D: NA; size: NA; V: TRBV27; CDR3: CASDDRLSSYNEQFF; DNA: TGTGCCAGCGACGACCGCCTTAGCTCCTACAATGAGCAGTTCTTC